This entry is about one T cell receptor beta chain. Which antigen it targets is not known. No per-base quality is available; no much larger clone lies one base away. The source of the sample is a study of CD8 T cells in ankylosing spondylitis (dated by TCRdb to 2017 to 2019). With respect to the entire study: The study profiled T cell receptor beta repertoires in healthy donors and ankylosing spondylitis patients to find disease-linked TCR variants. The full study cohort was made up of 25 to 30 ankylosing spondylitis patients and around 100 healthy donors. Samples of peripheral blood were taken, and for ankylosing spondylitis patients, synovial fluid was collected as well.

Broader findings and caveats from the paper: Significant enrichment of the disease-linked clones was reported in matched synovial fluid samples from ankylosing spondylitis patients. Blood from ankylosing spondylitis patients appeared to be characterized by a TCR beta motif made up of several highly homologous amino acid variants. Some of the motif variants had been reported before in the synovial fluid and blood of reactive arthritis patients, a finding that suggests common disease-initiation mechanisms. The disease-linked clones had a CD8+ phenotype and were found at relatively low frequencies in peripheral blood.

Trimmed from V: 1 base; trimmed from J: 0 bases; junction bases lacking a gene match: 4. From the cysteine up to the phenylalanine, the CDR3 has a length of 17 residues. The read is trimmed to its CDR3 DNA, 51 bases read in frame from base 1. From the germline V gene, CDR1 is KGHSH and CDR2 is LQKENI. Instrument used: Illumina HiSeq 2500. TCR beta libraries were prepared by quantitative 5'-RACE with molecular barcodes. Regarding the original processing steps: A new computational method based on a probabilistic model of VDJ rearrangement was used to identify disease-linked TCR variants. The public reads were reanalyzed by TCRdb: fastp trimming at Q25, MiXCR alignment, in-frame beta chains only. All rows with the same CDR3 protein become a single entry with the most common DNA and genes. The V and J calls here are based on TCRdb, not the publication. The sample table lists about 840,000 distinct CDR3 sequences, 12% of them with a count of one. The ten biggest clones cover under 0.6% of the sample.

This TCR came from a male donor with ankylosing spondylitis. Material for sequencing was blood, either unsorted or a sorted T cell fraction (not recorded which). The rearrangement combines TRBV18 with TRBJ2-4, with TRBD2 identical over 9 junction bases. The sequence in DNA is TGTGCCAGCTCACCACTAGCGGGAGCGTCAGCCAAAAACATTCAGTACTTC. Protein translation: CASSPLAGASAKNIQYF.